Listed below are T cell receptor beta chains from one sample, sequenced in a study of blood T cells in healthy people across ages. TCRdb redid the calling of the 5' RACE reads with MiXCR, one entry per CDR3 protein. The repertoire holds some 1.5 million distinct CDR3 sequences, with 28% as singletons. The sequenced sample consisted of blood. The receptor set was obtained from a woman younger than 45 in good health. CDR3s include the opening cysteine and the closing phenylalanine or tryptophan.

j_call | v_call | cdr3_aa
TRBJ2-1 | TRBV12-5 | CASGPGLAGVNEQFF
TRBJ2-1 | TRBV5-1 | CASSPGGTSIDEQFF
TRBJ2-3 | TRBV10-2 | CASSVAGGRRDTQYF
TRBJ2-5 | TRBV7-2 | CAGSLMEQETQYF
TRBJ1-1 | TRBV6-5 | CASSYSNRGYTEAFF
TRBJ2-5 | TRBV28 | CASRLRRETQYF
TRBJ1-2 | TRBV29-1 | CSAGVLQSYTF
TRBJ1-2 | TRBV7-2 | CASSLPVRGGYIF
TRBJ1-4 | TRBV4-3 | CASSQERGDHEKLFF
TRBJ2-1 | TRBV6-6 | CATRTSNSYNEQFF
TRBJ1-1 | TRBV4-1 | CASSATGQQNTEAFF
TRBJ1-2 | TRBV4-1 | CASSQDVTYGYTF
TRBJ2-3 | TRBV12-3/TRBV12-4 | CASSQTSGRSGTQYF
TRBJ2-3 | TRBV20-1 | CSAPMRGFQTDTQYF
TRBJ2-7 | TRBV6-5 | CASSYAGTSGAEQYF
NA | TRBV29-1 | CSVEGLAGSYNEQYF
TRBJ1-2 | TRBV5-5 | CASSQGSANYGYTF
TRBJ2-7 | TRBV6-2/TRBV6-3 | CASIGLGFFRQYF
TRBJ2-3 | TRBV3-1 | CASSPGKGGPDTQYF
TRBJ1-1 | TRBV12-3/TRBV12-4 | CASSLGTPGRTEAFF
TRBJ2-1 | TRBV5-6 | CASSLTGTGGFNEQFF
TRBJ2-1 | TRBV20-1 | CSARDYPAGGPGGLSLSHEQFF
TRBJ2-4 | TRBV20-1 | CSAREGRGYIQYF
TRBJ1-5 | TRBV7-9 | CASSATGVGYSNQPQHF
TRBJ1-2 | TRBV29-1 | CSVGDRTISYGYTF
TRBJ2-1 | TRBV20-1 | CSASGDSRRHEQFF
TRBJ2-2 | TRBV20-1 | CSARDHGRQTGELFF
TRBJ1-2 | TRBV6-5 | CASKIYRGAEYGYTF